This T cell receptor (beta chain) was found in a study of CXCR3-negative and CXCR3-positive naive CD8 T cells (dated by TCRdb to between 2018 and 2020). About the full investigation: About 150 million TRB reads were obtained in total, roughly 1.5 +/- 0.3 million reads per library. For the TRBV-TRBJ cluster analysis, the naive subsets came from 5 donors, while the memory cells came from 3 donors. The diversity and physicochemical repertoire analyses included 11 donors pooled from two independent experiments. Beyond this particular receptor, the publication reports: CXCR3 expression partially decreased after cryopreservation, so most assays used freshly isolated PBMCs. Because surface CD5, which has been linked to self-reactivity in mice, was comparable between naive subsets, TCR interaction strength was also inferred from TRB CDR3 physicochemical properties. TRBV-TRBJ usage was similar between naive CXCR3-negative and CXCR3-positive cells from the same donor, while memory cells showed distinct patterns. Repertoire diversity was comparably high in both naive subsets but much lower in memory CD8+ T cells. TRB CDR3s from CXCR3-positive naive cells showed higher hydrophobicity (lower Kidera factor 4), lower energy, and higher strength and volume indices than CXCR3-negative naive cells.

Comments on this clonotype: Its antigen is currently not known.

From cysteine to phenylalanine, the CDR3 is 14 amino acids long. No DNA sequence is on record. The germline V gene provides CDR1 MDHEN and CDR2 SYDVKM. Each CD8+ T cell subset was flow-sorted in triplicate, and some 300,000 cells per subset were placed directly into RLT lysis buffer. Naive CD8+ T cells were defined stringently as CD45RO-CCR7+CD27+CD95- to exclude memory contaminants. Peripheral blood mononuclear cells were isolated from buffy coats by standard density gradient centrifugation. Naive CXCR3-negative and CXCR3-positive CD8+ T cells were flow-sorted on a FACSAria III. Total RNA was extracted from sorted cells using an RNeasy Mini Kit. Sequencing was performed on a NextSeq 550. The Human TCR Profiling Kit (MiLaboratory) was used to prepare UMI-labeled 5' RACE TRB cDNA libraries. The full amount of extracted RNA was used for cDNA synthesis, and the full amount of resulting cDNA was used for PCR amplification. Libraries were prepared in parallel with an identical number of PCR cycles. Concerning the study's data processing: With a minimum of two reads required per UMI, MIGEC and MiXCR pulled out about 50,000 +/- 10,000 unique UMI-labeled TRB cDNA molecules from each library. On average, about 40,000 +/- 10,000 functional in-frame TRB CDR3 nucleotide clonotypes lacking stop codons were found per library. After downsampling to 5000 UMI-labeled TRB molecules per sample, diversity metrics, including normalized Shannon-Wiener and Chao1, were computed in VDJtools. VDJtools was used to calculate clonotype-size-weighted physicochemical properties of the central five CDR3 residues, namely interaction energy, strength, volume and Kidera factor 4. Through TCRdb reprocessing, the reads give one entry per CDR3 protein sequence; DNA is omitted. V and J calls and clone size were set by TCRdb, not the authors. The sample table holds about 5,200 distinct CDR3 sequences. Roughly 2.6% of the sample comes from the top ten.

This TCR came from a human donor in good health. Some clones in this sample may be carry-over from other donors' samples. The sample comprised naive CXCR3- CD8+ T cells from blood. According to the study, the label for this sample's cell subset or site signals: CD45RO-CCR7+CD27+CD95- naive CD8+ T cells lacking CXCR3 (TNR3-). The chain is encoded by TRBV28 joined to TRBJ2-1; there is no DNA to check the TCRdb D call of TRBD2. This receptor carries the CDR3 CASSLLSSYNEQFF.